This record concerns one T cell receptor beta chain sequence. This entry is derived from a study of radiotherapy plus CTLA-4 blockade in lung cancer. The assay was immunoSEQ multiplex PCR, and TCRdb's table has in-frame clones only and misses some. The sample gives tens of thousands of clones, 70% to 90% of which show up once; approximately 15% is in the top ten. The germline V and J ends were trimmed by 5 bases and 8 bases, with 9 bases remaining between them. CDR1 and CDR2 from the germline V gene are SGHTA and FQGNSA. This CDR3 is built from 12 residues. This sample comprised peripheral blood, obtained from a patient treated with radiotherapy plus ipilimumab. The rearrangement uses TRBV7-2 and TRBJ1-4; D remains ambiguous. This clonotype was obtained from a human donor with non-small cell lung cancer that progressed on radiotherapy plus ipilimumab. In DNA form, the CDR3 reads TGTGCCAGCAGCACAAGGTCCGAAAAACTGTTTTTT. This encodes CASSTRSEKLFF.